The 20 T cell receptor beta chains below all came from one sample that was sequenced in a study of T cells in Graves' hyperthyroidism and ophthalmopathy. The TCR beta CDR3 regions underwent amplification using RNA transcripts as the source. The HTBI primer set served for first-round RT-PCR of the TCR CDR3. TCRdb independently ran MiXCR on the multiplex PCR reads; one entry per CDR3 protein. This sample has 450,000 to 600,000 distinct CDR3 sequences, with 12% to 15% found just once. Sequenced sample: blood. These receptors originate from a woman aged 35 to 49 with Graves' hyperthyroidism.

J is TRBJ2-7 and V is TRBV11-2; TRBD2 matches at 14 bases. The CDR3 runs 15 residues. The ends lost 6 bases at V and 3 bases at J; junction bases unmatched: 4. The V gene's germline CDR1 is SGHAT and CDR2 FQNNGV. CDR3 residues: CASRGLAGEYYEQYF. The CDR3 nucleotides read TGTGCCAGCAGGGGACTAGCGGGAGAGTACTACGAGCAGTACTTC.

The table lists this clonotype with many counts. The chain combines TRBV7-3 with TRBJ2-7; 9 bases fit TRBD2. Germline CDR1 and CDR2: SGHTA and FQGTGA. J lost 1 base, V lost 5 bases, and 6 bases had no gene match. The CDR3 covers 15 residues. The CDR3 DNA reads as TGTGCCAGCAGCCCAATAGCGGGAGATTCCTACGAGCAGTACTTC. Protein sequence: CASSPIAGDSYEQYF.

Ten or more counts support this clonotype. The V gene is TRBV2, the J gene TRBJ2-7; perhaps TRBD1 as D (5 bases). The CDR3 has 13 amino acids. Germline V gives CDR1 SNHLY, CDR2 FYNNEI. Between the trimmed V and J ends, which lost 4 bases and 1 base, there was a span of 8 bases. For the CDR3, the DNA is TGTGCCAGCAGTGTCGACAGATCCTACGAGCAGTACTTC. Its protein is CASSVDRSYEQYF.

In its sample, this clonotype was seen many times. The CDR3 sequence is CASSLGDRTNSPLHF. The CDR3 bases are TGTGCCAGCAGTTTAGGGGACAGAACTAATTCACCCCTCCACTTT. V gene TRBV12-3 or TRBV12-4 combines with J gene TRBJ1-6, with TRBD1 identical over 7 bases. CDR3 length: 15 amino acids. Losses at the gene ends were 1 base for V and 6 bases for J; bases not matched to a gene: 3.

This clonotype was recorded at least ten times. CDR3 residues: CSARDRARDRIWTFF. As DNA, the CDR3 is TGCAGTGCTAGAGATAGGGCCCGGGACAGGATTTGGACTTTCTTT. The V gene is TRBV20-1, the J gene TRBJ1-1; 8 bases match TRBD1. From germline, CDR1 is DFQATT and CDR2 SNEGSKA (reference sequence). This CDR3 contains 15 residues. The ends lost 0 bases at V and 12 bases at J; junction bases unmatched: 15.

J is TRBJ2-1 and V is TRBV9; the D call may be TRBD1 or TRBD2 (6 bases each). The J call may be faulty, since TRBJ2-7 better matches the DNA end. Germline CDR1 SGDLS, CDR2 YYNGEE. The CDR3 runs 18 residues. DNA for the CDR3: TGTGCCAGCAGCGTAGGAGACGGGAAGGGGGGCTCCTACAATGAGCAGTACTTC. It translates to CASSVGDGKGGSYNEQYF.

This rearrangement joins TRBV20-1 to TRBJ1-6; TRBD1 matches 8 bases. V shed 5 bases, J shed 9 bases, and the junction held 6 bases outside the gene matches. CDR3 length: 13 amino acids. Germline loops: CDR1 DFQATT, CDR2 SNEGSKA (reference sequence). The CDR3 nucleotides read TGCAGTGCTGTGGACAGGGAAAGTTCACCCCTCCACTTT. Encoded protein: CSAVDRESSPLHF.

This clonotype has at least ten counts. V gene TRBV30 combines with J gene TRBJ1-1, with D tentatively TRBD1 (6 bases). V was clipped by 3 bases and J by 1 base, with 9 bases between them. In germline, CDR1 is GTSNPN, CDR2 SVGIG (reference sequence). This CDR3 is 13 amino acids long. The CDR3: CAWREQGNTEAFF. Here the CDR3 DNA reads TGTGCCTGGAGGGAACAGGGGAACACTGAAGCTTTCTTT.

This clonotype has at least ten counts. The chain recombines TRBV9 with TRBJ2-1; the match to TRBD2 covers 8 bases. The CDR3 covers 16 residues. V dropped 2 bases and J dropped 3; count of bases not matched to a gene: 7. Germline V gene lookup returns CDR1 SGDLS and CDR2 YYNGEE. The CDR3 DNA reads TGTGCCAGCAGCGTGGGCTTAGCGGGAAGCTACAATGAGCAGTTCTTC. Translation: CASSVGLAGSYNEQFF.

This clonotype appeared a few times. The chain has TRBV5-6 and TRBJ2-1; 8 bases line up with TRBD2. The germline V gene has CDR1 SGHDT and CDR2 YYEEEE. V lost 0 bases to trimming and J lost 8 bases; unmatched junction nucleotides: 10. The CDR3 is 16 residues long. CDR3 region: CASSLAVESGRYEQFF. The CDR3 nucleotides are TGTGCCAGCAGCTTGGCCGTGGAGAGCGGGAGATATGAGCAGTTCTTC.

This clonotype was detected only a few times. This chain uses TRBV20-1 with TRBJ2-5, with TRBD1 matching over 8 bases. CDR3 length: 16 amino acids. Trimming took 3 bases from V and 5 from J; bases not matched to a gene: 14. Germline lookup yields CDR1 DFQATT and CDR2 SNEGSKA (reference sequence). Here the CDR3 reads CSASGWPGGLEETQYF. For the CDR3, the DNA is TGCAGTGCTAGTGGGTGGCCAGGGGGCTTGGAGGAGACCCAGTACTTC.

Ten or more counts support this clonotype. The chain combines TRBV20-1 with TRBJ2-7, with TRBD2 identical over 14 bases. With V trimmed by 5 bases and J by 1 base, 10 bases remained unmatched. The CDR3 is 17 amino acids. Germline V gene data show CDR1 as DFQATT and CDR2 as SNEGSKA (reference sequence). As DNA, the CDR3 is TGCAGTGCTCGGACTAGCGGGAGGAGTAGGTTTTCCTACGAGCAGTACTTC. As protein: CSARTSGRSRFSYEQYF.

There are many counts of this clonotype. V is TRBV30 and J is TRBJ1-2; D unresolved. CDR1 and CDR2 (germline): GTSNPN, SVGIG (reference sequence). CDR3 length: 15 amino acids. V dropped 1 base and J dropped 3 bases, with 15 bases sitting between them. The CDR3 spells CAWSDTGFADYGYTF. CDR3 in DNA: TGTGCCTGGAGTGACACGGGTTTTGCCGACTATGGCTACACCTTC.

This clonotype was seen more than once but under ten times. V gene TRBV4-2 combines with J gene TRBJ1-4; TRBD1 aligns across 7 bases. This CDR3 comprises 16 residues. The junction had 5 bases not matched to a gene; V was cut back by 0 bases and J by 4 bases. CDR1 LGHNA and CDR2 YNFKEQ come from the germline V gene. CDR3 sequence (DNA): TGTGCCAGCAGCCAAGACGGGAACAGGGGTAATGAAAAACTGTTTTTT. Protein sequence: CASSQDGNRGNEKLFF.

This clonotype appeared many times. CDR3: CASSLDRSYNSPLHF. The CDR3 DNA is TGTGCCAGCAGTTTGGACAGGTCCTATAATTCACCCCTCCACTTT. V and J are TRBV2 and TRBJ1-6, with 7 bases aligning to TRBD1. The J segment lost 1 base and the V segment lost 5 bases, leaving 2 bases of the junction unmatched. This CDR3 is built from 15 residues. Per the germline V gene, CDR1 is SNHLY and CDR2 is FYNNEI.

Ten or more counts support this clonotype. This chain links TRBV6-1 with TRBJ1-5; perhaps TRBD1 as D (5 bases). The CDR3 totals 15 residues. Germline assignment: CDR1 MNHNS and CDR2 SASEGT. The germline V and J ends were trimmed by 2 bases and 5 bases, with 13 bases remaining between them. The CDR3 DNA reads TGTGCCAGCAGTGAATCTGTTCAGGGCGATCAGCCCCAGCATTTT. This gives the protein CASSESVQGDQPQHF.

This sequence joins TRBV28 and TRBJ2-7; perhaps TRBD2 as D (5 bases). Trimming removed 3 bases at V and 5 bases at J, with 11 bases between. This CDR3 has 13 amino acids. Germline V lookup: CDR1 MDHEN, CDR2 SYDVKM. The CDR3 DNA reads as TGTGCCAGCAGTTTGCTAGCACAAGACGAGCAGTACTTC. The encoded protein is CASSLLAQDEQYF.

This clonotype was observed many times. A junction end diverges from the germline sequence, so it may reflect a read error. This rearrangement joins TRBV7-9 to TRBJ2-1, with 8 nucleotides matching TRBD2. This CDR3 is built from 15 residues. Per germline, CDR1 SEHNR and CDR2 FQNEAQ (reference sequence). The CDR3 nucleotides are TGTGCCAGCAGCATAGCGGGGACAACCTACAATGAGCAGTTCTTC. Residues: CASSIAGTTYNEQFF.

The chain employs TRBV5-5 and TRBJ1-4, with TRBD1 identical over 10 bases. The J segment lost 7 bases and the V segment lost 4 bases, leaving 13 bases of the junction unmatched. Germline lookup yields CDR1 SGHKS and CDR2 YYEKEE (reference sequence). The CDR3 sequence is 17 residues long. The CDR3 DNA sequence: TGTGCCAGCAGCCTACCCCGGACAGGGGGTCGAGGTGAAAAACTGTTTTTT. As protein: CASSLPRTGGRGEKLFF.

At least ten counts were recorded for this clonotype. The chain combines TRBV7-2 with TRBJ2-5; 7 bases align to TRBD1. The CDR3 has 16 residues. V gave up 3 bases and J gave up 2 bases; unmatched junction bases: 9. Germline CDR1 reads SGHTA; CDR2 reads FQGNSA. CDR3 loop: CASSFYTPGQQETQYF. CDR3 coding DNA: TGTGCCAGCAGCTTTTATACACCGGGACAGCAAGAGACCCAGTACTTC.